The 4 T cell receptor beta chains below all came from one sample that was sequenced in a study of control samples from healthy donors and cancer patients. This table comes from immunoSEQ multiplex PCR, and its TCRdb copy is limited to in-frame clones, with some not included. Here the sample spans about 120,000 clones, about 90% being singletons. Material: blood. These receptors were obtained from a man aged 18 to 35 in good health.

This clone appeared once. The chain uses TRBV28 and TRBJ2-2; 10 nucleotides agree with TRBD2. Germline lookup yields CDR1 MDHEN and CDR2 SYDVKM. V dropped 4 bases and J dropped 6; count of bases not matched to a gene: 11. CDR3 length: 17 amino acids. This chain's CDR3 is CASSSPRTSGTPGELFF. The DNA of the CDR3 is TGTGCCAGCAGTTCTCCCCGGACTAGCGGTACACCCGGGGAGCTGTTTTTT.

The chain recombines TRBV5-4 with TRBJ2-5, with TRBD1 identical over 9 bases. CDR1 SGHNT and CDR2 YYREEE come from the germline V gene (reference sequence). V lost 4 bases to trimming and J lost 6 bases; unmatched junction nucleotides: 7. This CDR3 is built from 14 residues. CDR3 sequence reads: CASSIRTGEKTQYF. For the CDR3, the DNA is TGTGCCAGCAGCATACGGACAGGGGAAAAGACCCAGTACTTC. The complete variable domain, with remaining parts taken from reference TRBV5-4 and TRBJ2-5, reads ETGVTQSPTHLIKTRGQQVTLRCSSQSGHNTVSWYQQALGQGPQFIFQYYREEENGRGNFPPRFSGLQFPNYSSELNVNALELDDSALYLCASSIRTGEKTQYFGPGTRLLVL.

The chain links TRBV27 to TRBJ2-6, with 8 bases aligning to TRBD1. The CDR3 extends over 19 amino acids. Germline V gene data show CDR1 as MNHEY and CDR2 as SMNVEV (reference sequence). Trimming took 6 bases from V and 8 from J; bases not matched to a gene: 21. CDR3 in amino acids: CASSPPPRGREVRSNVLTF. In nucleotides, the CDR3 is TGTGCCAGCAGCCCGCCGCCCAGGGGGCGCGAAGTACGTTCCAACGTCCTGACTTTC.

The chain employs TRBV6-4 and TRBJ2-1; D gene ambiguous. CDR3 length equals 13 residues. The V end was cut by 1 base, the J end by 9 bases, with 10 bases between. The V gene's germline CDR1 is MRHNA and CDR2 SNTAGT. Written as DNA, the CDR3 is TGTGCCAGCAGTGACTGGGTGGGCAGTGAGCAGTTCTTC. This encodes CASSDWVGSEQFF.